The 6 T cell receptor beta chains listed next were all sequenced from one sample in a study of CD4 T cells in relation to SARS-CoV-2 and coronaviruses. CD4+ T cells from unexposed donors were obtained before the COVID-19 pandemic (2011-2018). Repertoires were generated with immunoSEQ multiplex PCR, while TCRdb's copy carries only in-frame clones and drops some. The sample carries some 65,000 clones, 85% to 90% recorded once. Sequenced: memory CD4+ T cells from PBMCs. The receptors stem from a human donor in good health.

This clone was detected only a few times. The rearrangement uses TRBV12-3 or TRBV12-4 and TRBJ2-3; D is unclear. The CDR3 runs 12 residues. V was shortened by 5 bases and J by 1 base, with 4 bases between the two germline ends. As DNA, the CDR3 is TGTGCCAGCAGTGAAGGCACAGATACGCAGTATTTT. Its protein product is CASSEGTDTQYF.

CDR3 nucleotide sequence: TGTGCCAGCAGCCCTTTAGCGGGAGTTCAATACGAGCAGTACTTC. This gives the protein CASSPLAGVQYEQYF. The rearrangement links TRBV7-8 to TRBJ2-7, with TRBD2 matching 9 bases. V gave up 5 bases and J gave up 4 bases; unmatched junction bases: 9. Germline V gene data show CDR1 as SGHVS and CDR2 as FQNEAQ. The CDR3 sequence is 15 residues long.

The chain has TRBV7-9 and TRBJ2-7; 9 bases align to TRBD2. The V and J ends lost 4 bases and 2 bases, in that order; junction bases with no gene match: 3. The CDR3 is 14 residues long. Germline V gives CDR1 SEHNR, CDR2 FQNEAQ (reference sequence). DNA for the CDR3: TGTGCCAGCAGCTCAACTAGCGGGCCCTACGAGCAGTACTTC. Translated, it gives CASSSTSGPYEQYF.

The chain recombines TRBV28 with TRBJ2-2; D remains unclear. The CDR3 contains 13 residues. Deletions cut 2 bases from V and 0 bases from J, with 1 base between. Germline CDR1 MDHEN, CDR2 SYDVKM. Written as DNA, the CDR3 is TGTGCCAGCAGTTTAGCGAACACCGGGGAGCTGTTTTTT. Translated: CASSLANTGELFF.

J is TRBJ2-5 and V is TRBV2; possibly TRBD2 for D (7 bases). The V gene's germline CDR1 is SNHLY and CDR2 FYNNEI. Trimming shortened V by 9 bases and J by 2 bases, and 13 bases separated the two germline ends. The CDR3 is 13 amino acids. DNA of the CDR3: TGTGCCAGTCGGGGGGACATGCAAGAGACCCAGTACTTC. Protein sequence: CASRGDMQETQYF. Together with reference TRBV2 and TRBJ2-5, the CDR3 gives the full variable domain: EPEVTQTPSHQVTQMGQEVILRCVPISNHLYFYWYRQILGQKVEFLVSFYNNEISEKSEIFDDQFSVERPDGSNFTLKIRSTKLEDSAMYFCASRGDMQETQYFGPGTRLLVL.

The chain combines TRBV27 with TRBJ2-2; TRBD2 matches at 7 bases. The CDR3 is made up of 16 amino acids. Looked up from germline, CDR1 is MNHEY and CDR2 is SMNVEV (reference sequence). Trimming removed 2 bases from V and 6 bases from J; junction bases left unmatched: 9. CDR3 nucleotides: TGTGCCAGCAGTTTAGTGGGCGGACTAGTTTCCGGGGAGCTGTTTTTT. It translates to CASSLVGGLVSGELFF.